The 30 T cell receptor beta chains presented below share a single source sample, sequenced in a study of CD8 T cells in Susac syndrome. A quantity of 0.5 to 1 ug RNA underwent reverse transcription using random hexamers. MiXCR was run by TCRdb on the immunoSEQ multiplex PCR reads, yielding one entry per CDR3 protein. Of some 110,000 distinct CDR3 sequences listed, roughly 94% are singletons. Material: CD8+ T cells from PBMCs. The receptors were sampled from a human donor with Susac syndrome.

The CDR3 protein is CSVDGSGGTDTQYF. The CDR3 nucleotides read TGCAGCGTTGACGGTAGCGGGGGGACAGATACGCAGTATTTT. The chain uses TRBV29-1 and TRBJ2-3; 10 positions agree with TRBD2. This CDR3 has 14 residues. CDR1 and CDR2 (germline): SQVTM, ANQGSEA. With 3 bases clipped from V and 3 bases from J, the junction kept 3 bases outside the gene matches.

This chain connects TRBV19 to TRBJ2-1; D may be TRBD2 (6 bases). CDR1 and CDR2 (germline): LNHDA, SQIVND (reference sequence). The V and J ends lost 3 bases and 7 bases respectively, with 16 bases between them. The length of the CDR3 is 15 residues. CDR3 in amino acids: CASSMVEAGRNEQFF. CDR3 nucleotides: TGTGCCAGTAGTATGGTCGAAGCAGGGAGGAATGAGCAGTTCTTC.

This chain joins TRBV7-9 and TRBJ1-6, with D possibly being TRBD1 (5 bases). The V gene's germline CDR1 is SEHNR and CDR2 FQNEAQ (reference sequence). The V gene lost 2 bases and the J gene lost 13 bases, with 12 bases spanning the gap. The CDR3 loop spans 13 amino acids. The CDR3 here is CASSLSAGRPLHF. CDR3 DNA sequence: TGTGCCAGCAGCTTATCGGCAGGGAGGCCCCTCCACTTT. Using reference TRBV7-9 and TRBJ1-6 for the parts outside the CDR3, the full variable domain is DTGVSQNPRHKITKRGQNVTFRCDPISEHNRLYWYRQTLGQGPEFLTYFQNEAQLEKSRLLSDRFSAERPKGSFSTLEIQRTEQGDSAMYLCASSLSAGRPLHFGNGTRLTVT.

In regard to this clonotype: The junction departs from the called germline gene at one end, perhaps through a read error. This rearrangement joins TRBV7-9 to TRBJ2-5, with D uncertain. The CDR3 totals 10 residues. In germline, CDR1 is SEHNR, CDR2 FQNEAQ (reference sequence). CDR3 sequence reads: CASSPGSGDF. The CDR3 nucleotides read TGTGCCAGCAGCCCCGGGTCAGGAGACTTC.

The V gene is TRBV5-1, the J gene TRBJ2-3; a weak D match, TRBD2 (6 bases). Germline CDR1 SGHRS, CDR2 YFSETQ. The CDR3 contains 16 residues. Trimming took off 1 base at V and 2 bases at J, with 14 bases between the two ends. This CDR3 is CASSLRDSYYTDTQYF. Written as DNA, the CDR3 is TGCGCCAGCAGCTTGCGGGACTCCTATTACACAGATACGCAGTATTTT.

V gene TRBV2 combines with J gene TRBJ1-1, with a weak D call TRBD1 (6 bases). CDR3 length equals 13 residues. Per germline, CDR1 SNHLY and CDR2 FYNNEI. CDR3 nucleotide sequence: TGTGGAAGCAGTGGGGGCTCGAACACTGAAGCTTTCTTT. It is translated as CGSSGGSNTEAFF.

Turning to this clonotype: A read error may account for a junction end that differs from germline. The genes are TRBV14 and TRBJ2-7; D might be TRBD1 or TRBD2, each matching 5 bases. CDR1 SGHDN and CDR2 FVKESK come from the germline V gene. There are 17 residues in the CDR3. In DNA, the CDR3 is TGTGCCAGCACCCAAGGACCCCCTGGGGGACCCCCCAACGAGCAGTACTTC. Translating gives CASTQGPPGGPPNEQYF.

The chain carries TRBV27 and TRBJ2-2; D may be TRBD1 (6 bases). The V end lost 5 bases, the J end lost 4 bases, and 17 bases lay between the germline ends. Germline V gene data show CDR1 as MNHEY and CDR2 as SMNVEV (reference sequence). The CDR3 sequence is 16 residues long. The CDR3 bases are TGTGCCAGCAGTGACCTTTTTGGGACACTCACCGGGGAGCTGTTTTTT. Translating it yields CASSDLFGTLTGELFF.

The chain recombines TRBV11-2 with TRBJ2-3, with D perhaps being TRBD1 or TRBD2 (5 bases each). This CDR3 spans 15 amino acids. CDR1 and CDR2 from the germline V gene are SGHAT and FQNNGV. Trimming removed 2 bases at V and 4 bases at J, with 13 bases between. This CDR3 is CASSLTGPGPDTQYF. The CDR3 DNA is TGTGCCAGCAGCTTAACGGGACCAGGACCAGATACGCAGTATTTT. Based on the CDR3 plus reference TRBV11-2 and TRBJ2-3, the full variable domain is EAGVAQSPRYKIIEKRQSVAFWCNPISGHATLYWYQQILGQGPKLLIQFQNNGVVDDSQLPKDRFSAERLKGVDSTLKIQPAKLEDSAVYLCASSLTGPGPDTQYFGPGTRLTVL.

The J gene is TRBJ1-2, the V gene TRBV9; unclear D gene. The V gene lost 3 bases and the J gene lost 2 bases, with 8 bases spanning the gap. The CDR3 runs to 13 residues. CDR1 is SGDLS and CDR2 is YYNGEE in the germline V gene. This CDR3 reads CASSAEGNYGYTF. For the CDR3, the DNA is TGTGCCAGCAGCGCCGAGGGAAACTATGGCTACACCTTC.

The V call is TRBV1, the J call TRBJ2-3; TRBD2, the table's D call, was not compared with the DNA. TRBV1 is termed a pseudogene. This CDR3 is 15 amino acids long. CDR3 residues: CTSSQGGPPPVTQYF. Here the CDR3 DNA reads TGCACCAGCAGCCAGGGGGGACCCCCGCCAGTCACGCAGTATTTT.

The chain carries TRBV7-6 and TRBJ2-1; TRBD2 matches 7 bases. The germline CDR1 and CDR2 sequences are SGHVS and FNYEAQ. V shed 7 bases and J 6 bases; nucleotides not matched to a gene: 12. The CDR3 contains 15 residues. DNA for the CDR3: TGTGCCAGCACCGATCCCAGACCGGGGGGCAATGAGCAGTTCTTC. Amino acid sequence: CASTDPRPGGNEQFF.

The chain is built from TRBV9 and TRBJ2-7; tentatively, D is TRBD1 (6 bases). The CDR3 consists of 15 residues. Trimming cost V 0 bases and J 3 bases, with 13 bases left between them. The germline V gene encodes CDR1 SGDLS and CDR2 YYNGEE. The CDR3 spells CASSVGGGNGYEQYF. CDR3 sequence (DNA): TGTGCCAGCAGCGTAGGAGGGGGAAACGGCTACGAGCAGTACTTC.

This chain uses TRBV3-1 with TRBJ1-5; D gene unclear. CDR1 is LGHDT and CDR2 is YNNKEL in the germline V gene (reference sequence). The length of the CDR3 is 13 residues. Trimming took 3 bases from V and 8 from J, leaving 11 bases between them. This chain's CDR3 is CASSHSLSEPQHF. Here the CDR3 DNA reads TGTGCCAGCAGCCATAGTTTATCAGAGCCCCAGCATTTT.

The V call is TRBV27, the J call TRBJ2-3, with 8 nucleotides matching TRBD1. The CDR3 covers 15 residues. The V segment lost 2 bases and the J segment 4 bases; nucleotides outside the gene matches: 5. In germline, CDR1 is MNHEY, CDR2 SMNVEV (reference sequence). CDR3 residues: CASSLDGQGADTQYF. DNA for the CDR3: TGTGCCAGCAGTTTAGACGGACAGGGCGCAGATACGCAGTATTTT.

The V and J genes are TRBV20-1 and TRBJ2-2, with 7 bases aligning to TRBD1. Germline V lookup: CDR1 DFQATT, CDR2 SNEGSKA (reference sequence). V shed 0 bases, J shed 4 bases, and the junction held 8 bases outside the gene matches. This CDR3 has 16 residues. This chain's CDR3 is CSARDIDRVGTGELFF. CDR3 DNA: TGCAGTGCTAGAGATATCGACAGGGTTGGCACCGGGGAGCTGTTTTTT.

The DNA of the CDR3 is TGTGCCTGGAGTGTATGGGCGGATTCACTTGAAGAGACCCAGTACTTC. Residues: CAWSVWADSLEETQYF. This rearrangement joins TRBV30 to TRBJ2-5; D is undetermined. The CDR3 is 16 residues long. Germline V gene data show CDR1 as GTSNPN and CDR2 as SVGIG (reference sequence). Trimming left V 0 bases short and J 3 bases short, with 17 bases between. Supplemented by reference TRBV30 and TRBJ2-5, the full variable domain reads SQTIHQWPATLVQPVGSPLSLECTVEGTSNPNLYWYRQAAGRGLQLLFYSVGIGQISSEVPQNLSASRPQDRQFILSSKKLLLSDSGFYLCAWSVWADSLEETQYFGPGTRLLVL.

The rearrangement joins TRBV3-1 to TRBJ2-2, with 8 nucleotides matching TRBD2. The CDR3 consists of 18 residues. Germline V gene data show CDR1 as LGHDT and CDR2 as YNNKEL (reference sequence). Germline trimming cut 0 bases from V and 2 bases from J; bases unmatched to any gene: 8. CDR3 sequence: CASSQDRTSGLNTGELFF. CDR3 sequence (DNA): TGTGCCAGCAGCCAAGATCGAACTAGCGGACTCAACACCGGGGAGCTGTTTTTT.

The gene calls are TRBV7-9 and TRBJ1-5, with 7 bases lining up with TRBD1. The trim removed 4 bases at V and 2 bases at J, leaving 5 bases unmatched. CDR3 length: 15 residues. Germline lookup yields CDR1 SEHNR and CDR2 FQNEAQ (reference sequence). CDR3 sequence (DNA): TGTGCCAGCAGCTCGACAGGGCCGGGCAATCAGCCCCAGCATTTT. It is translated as CASSSTGPGNQPQHF.

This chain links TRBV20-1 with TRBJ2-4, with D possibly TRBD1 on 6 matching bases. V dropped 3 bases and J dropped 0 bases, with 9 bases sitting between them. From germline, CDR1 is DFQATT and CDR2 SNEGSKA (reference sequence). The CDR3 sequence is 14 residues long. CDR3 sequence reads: CSASQGIAKNIQYF. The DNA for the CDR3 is TGCAGTGCTAGCCAGGGGATAGCCAAAAACATTCAGTACTTC.

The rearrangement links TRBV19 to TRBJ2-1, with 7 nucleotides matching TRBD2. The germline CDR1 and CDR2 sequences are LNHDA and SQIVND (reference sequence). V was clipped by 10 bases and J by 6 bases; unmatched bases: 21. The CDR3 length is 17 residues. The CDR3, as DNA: TGTGCCACCACCTCCCACCCCGGGGTCGGGGGGTTCAATGAGCAGTTCTTC. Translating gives CATTSHPGVGGFNEQFF.

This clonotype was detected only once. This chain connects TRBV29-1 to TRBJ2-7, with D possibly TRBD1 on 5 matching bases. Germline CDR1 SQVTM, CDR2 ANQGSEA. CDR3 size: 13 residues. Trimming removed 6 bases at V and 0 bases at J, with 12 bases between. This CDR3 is CSVSDSFSYEQYF. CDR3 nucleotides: TGCAGCGTCTCAGACAGTTTCTCCTACGAGCAGTACTTC.

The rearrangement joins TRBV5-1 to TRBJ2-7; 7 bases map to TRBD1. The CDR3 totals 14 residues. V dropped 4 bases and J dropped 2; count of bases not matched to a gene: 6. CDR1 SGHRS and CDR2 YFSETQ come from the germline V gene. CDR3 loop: CASSPLTGPYEQYF. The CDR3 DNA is TGCGCCAGCAGCCCGTTGACAGGGCCCTACGAGCAGTACTTC. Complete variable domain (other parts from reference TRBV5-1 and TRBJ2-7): KAGVTQTPRYLIKTRGQQVTLSCSPISGHRSVSWYQQTPGQGLQFLFEYFSETQRNKGNFPGRFSGRQFSNSRSEMNVSTLELGDSALYLCASSPLTGPYEQYFGPGTRLTVT.

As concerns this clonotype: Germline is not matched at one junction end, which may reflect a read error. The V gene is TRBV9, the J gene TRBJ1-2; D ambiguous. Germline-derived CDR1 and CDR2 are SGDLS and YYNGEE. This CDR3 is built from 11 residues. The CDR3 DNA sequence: TGTGCCAACAGCCCCACTCAAAGGTACACCTTC. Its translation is CANSPTQRYTF.

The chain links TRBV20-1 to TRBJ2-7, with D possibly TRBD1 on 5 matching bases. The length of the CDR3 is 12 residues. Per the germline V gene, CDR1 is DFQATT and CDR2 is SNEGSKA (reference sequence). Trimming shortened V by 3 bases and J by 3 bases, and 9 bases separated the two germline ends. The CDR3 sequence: CSARDNHYEQYF. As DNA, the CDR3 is TGCAGTGCTAGGGACAACCACTACGAGCAGTACTTC.

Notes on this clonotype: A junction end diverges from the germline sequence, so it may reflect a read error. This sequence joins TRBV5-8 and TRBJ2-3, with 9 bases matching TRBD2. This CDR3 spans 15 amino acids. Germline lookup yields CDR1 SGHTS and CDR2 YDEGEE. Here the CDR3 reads CASGLGTSPPDTQYF. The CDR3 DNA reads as TGTGCCAGCGGCTTAGGGACTAGCCCTCCAGATACGCAGTATTTT.

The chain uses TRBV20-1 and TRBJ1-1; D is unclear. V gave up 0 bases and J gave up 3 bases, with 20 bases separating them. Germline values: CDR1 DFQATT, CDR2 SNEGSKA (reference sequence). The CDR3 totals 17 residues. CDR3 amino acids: CSARDRRADHRDTEAFF. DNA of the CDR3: TGCAGTGCTAGAGATCGTCGGGCAGACCATCGGGACACTGAAGCTTTCTTT.

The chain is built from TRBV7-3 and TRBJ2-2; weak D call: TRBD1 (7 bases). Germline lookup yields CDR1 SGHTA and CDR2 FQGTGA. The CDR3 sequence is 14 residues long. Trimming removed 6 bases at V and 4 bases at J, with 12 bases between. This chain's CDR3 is CASRPGGLTGELFF. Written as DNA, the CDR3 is TGTGCCAGCAGGCCAGGGGGGCTCACCGGGGAGCTGTTTTTT.

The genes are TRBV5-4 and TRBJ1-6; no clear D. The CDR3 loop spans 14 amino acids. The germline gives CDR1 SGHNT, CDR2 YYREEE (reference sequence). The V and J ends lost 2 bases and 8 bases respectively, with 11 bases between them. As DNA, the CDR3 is TGTGCCAGCAGCTTTCTGGGTTCCTATTCACCCCTCCACTTT. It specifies CASSFLGSYSPLHF.

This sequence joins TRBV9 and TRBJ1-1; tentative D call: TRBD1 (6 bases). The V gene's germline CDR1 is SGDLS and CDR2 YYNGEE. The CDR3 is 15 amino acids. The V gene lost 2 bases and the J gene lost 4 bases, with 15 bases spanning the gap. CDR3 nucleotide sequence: TGTGCCAGCAGCGTTTCAGGGGACGGGGGCACTGAAGCTTTCTTT. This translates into CASSVSGDGGTEAFF.